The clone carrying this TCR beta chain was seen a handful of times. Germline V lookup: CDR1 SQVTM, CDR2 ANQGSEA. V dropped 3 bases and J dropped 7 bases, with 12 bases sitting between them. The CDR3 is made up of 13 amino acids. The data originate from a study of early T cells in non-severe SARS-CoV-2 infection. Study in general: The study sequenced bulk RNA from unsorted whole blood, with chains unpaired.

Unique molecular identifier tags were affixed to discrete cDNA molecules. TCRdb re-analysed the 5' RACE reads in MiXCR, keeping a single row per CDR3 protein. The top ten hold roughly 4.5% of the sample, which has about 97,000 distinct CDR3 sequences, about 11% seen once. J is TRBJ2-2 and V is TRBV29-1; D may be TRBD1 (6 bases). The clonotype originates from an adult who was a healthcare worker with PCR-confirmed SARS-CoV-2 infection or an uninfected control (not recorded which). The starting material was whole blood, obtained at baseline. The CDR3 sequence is CSVDQGFSGELFF. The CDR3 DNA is TGCAGCGTTGACCAGGGGTTTAGCGGGGAGCTGTTTTTT.